The sequence of this T cell receptor beta chain was determined in a study of identical twins. TCRdb itself ran the 5' RACE reads through MiXCR, one entry per CDR3 protein. The top ten hold approximately 0.52% of the sample, which has 350,000 to 600,000 distinct CDR3 sequences, 13% to 15% seen once. On this clonotype itself: Its specificity is not known.

Notes on the study in general: Sequences that were out-of-frame, alpha and twin-shared displayed an excess of low generation probability. Diverse VJ usage suggested most zero-insertion clonotypes were not invariant T cells.

Healthy Caucasian donors formed the entire cohort. Separately, the same data were catalogued under a study of yellow fever vaccine responses in identical twins.

The source is a young woman in good health. Sequencing input: CD4+ T cells sorted from blood.

The CDR3 reads CAIKEGLTDTQYF. The CDR3, as DNA: TGTGCCATCAAGGAGGGCCTCACAGATACGCAGTATTTT. This chain connects TRBV10-3 to TRBJ2-3; possible D gene TRBD2, 6 bases. This CDR3 spans 13 amino acids. Germline lookup yields CDR1 ENHRY and CDR2 SYGVKD. V was clipped by 7 bases and J by 2 bases, with 10 bases between them.